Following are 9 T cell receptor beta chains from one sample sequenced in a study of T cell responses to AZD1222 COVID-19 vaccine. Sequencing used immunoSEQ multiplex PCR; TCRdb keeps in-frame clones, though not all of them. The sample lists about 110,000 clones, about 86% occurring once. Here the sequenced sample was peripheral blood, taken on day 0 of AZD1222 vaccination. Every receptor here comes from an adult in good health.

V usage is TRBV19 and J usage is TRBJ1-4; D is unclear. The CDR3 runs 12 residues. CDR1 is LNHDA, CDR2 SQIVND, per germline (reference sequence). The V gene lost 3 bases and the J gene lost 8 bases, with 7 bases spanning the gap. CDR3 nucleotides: TGTGCCAGTAGTATCCGGGCCGAAAAACTGTTTTTT. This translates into CASSIRAEKLFF.

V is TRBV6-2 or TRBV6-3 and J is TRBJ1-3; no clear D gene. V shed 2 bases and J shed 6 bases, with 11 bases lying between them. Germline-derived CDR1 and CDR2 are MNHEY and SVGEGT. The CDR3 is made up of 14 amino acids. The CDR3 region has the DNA TGTGCCAGCAGTTACGGCGGATACGAAAACACCATATATTTT. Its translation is CASSYGGYENTIYF.

In DNA, the CDR3 is TGTGCCAGCAGCTTCAGGGACTATATCTCTGTAAAGAACACTGAAGCTTTCTTT. Translation: CASSFRDYISVKNTEAFF. The rearrangement joins TRBV13 to TRBJ1-1; a weak D match, TRBD1 (5 bases). Trimming left V 3 bases short and J 1 base short, with 21 bases between. Germline loops: CDR1 PRHDT, CDR2 FYEKMQ (reference sequence). This CDR3 region has 18 residues.

The CDR3 coding sequence is TGTGCCAGCAGCGTAGCGCAGGGGGCGGGTGAAAAACTGTTTTTT. It specifies CASSVAQGAGEKLFF. The chain carries TRBV9 and TRBJ1-4; the match to TRBD1 covers 8 bases. Germline CDR1 reads SGDLS; CDR2 reads YYNGEE. Germline trimming cut 0 bases from V and 7 bases from J; bases unmatched to any gene: 5. The CDR3 covers 15 residues.

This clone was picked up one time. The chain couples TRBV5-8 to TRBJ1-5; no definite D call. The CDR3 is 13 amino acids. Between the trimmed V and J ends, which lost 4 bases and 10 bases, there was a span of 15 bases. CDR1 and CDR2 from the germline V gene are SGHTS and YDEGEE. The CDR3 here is CASSTPPGSPQHF. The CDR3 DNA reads TGTGCCAGCAGCACGCCACCGGGCTCACCCCAGCATTTT.

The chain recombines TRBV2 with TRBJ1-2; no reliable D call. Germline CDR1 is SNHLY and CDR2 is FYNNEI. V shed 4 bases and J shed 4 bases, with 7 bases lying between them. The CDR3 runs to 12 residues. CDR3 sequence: CASSGAGYGYTF. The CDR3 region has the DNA TGTGCCAGCAGTGGTGCGGGCTATGGCTACACCTTC.

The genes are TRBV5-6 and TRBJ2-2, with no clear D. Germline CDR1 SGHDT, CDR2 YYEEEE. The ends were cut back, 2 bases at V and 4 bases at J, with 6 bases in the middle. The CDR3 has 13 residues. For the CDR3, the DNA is TGTGCCAGCAGCTTTTCCCTCACCGGGGAGCTGTTTTTT. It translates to CASSFSLTGELFF.

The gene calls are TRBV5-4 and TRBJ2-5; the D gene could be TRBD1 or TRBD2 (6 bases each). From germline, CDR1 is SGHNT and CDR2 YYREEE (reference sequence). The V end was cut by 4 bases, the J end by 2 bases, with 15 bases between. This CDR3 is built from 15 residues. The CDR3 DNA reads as TGTGCCAGCAGCCCGGGGGCCCAGGGTCAAGAGACCCAGTACTTC. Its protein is CASSPGAQGQETQYF.

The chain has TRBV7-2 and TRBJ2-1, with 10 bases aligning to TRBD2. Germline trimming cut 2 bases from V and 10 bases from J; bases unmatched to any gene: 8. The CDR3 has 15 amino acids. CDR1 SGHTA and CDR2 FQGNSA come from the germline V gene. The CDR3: CASSLQVLAGQEQFF. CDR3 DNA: TGTGCCAGCAGCTTACAAGTACTAGCGGGGCAAGAGCAGTTCTTC.